Listed below are T cell receptor beta chains from one sample, sequenced in a study of T cell changes during pregnancy in multiple sclerosis. TCRdb's table, derived via immunoSEQ multiplex PCR, lists solely in-frame clones and lacks some. The sample shows under 85,000 clones, over 80% of them seen only once. The starting material was CD4+ T cells from peripheral blood mononuclear cells, obtained in the second trimester of pregnancy. These receptors were taken from a female donor with multiple sclerosis, enrolled in a pregnancy study. Both conserved end residues are part of each CDR3. The order of the fields is clone size, V gene, D gene, J gene, CDR3 protein, CDR3 DNA. D genes are given only for firm matches. Size is omitted from some rows. Given values are once, few, many or a class for expanded clones.

NA	TRBV30	TRBD1	TRBJ1-3	CAWREPTGSFGNTIYF	TGTGCCTGGAGGGAACCGACAGGGTCTTTCGGAAACACCATATATTTT
NA	TRBV19	TRBD1	TRBJ1-1	CASTPLPTGARATEAFF	TGTGCCAGTACCCCACTCCCTACAGGGGCAAGGGCAACTGAAGCTTTCTTT
once	TRBV6-5	NA	TRBJ1-5	CASSYSTGQPQHF	TGTGCCAGCAGTTACTCGACTGGGCAGCCCCAGCATTTT
NA	TRBV19	NA	TRBJ1-1	CASSTGQVYEAFF	TGTGCCAGTAGTACGGGACAAGTCTATGAAGCTTTCTTT
NA	TRBV2	NA	TRBJ2-7	CASSGTGYEQYF	TGTGCCAGCAGTGGTACAGGCTACGAGCAGTACTTC
once	TRBV19	NA	TRBJ1-4	CASSKLDSDNEKLFF	TGTGCCAGTAGTAAGTTGGACTCGGATAATGAAAAACTGTTTTTT
NA	TRBV5-1	TRBD1	TRBJ1-6	CASSLGTGGYSPLHF	TGCGCCAGCAGCTTGGGGACAGGGGGTTATTCACCCCTCCACTTT
NA	TRBV5-5	NA	TRBJ1-1	CASSGNGLNTEAFF	TGTGCCAGCAGCGGAAACGGGTTGAACACTGAAGCTTTCTTT
NA	TRBV29-1	TRBD2	TRBJ2-3	CSVPTSGGNTQYF	TGCAGCGTTCCGACTAGCGGGGGCAATACGCAGTATTTT
NA	TRBV6-5	TRBD1	TRBJ1-1	CASSYRGLNTEAFF	TGTGCCAGCAGTTACAGGGGGCTGAACACTGAAGCTTTCTTT
NA	TRBV11-2	TRBD2	TRBJ2-5	CASSPLAGRGTQYF	TGTGCCAGCAGCCCTCTAGCGGGTCGGGGGACCCAGTACTTC
NA	TRBV5-4	TRBD1	TRBJ2-5	CASRLGQGISETQYF	TGTGCCAGCAGACTCGGACAGGGTATCTCGGAGACCCAGTACTTC
NA	TRBV7-6	TRBD1	TRBJ2-1	CASSLTGSELGEQFF	TGTGCCAGCAGCTTGACAGGGTCTGAATTAGGTGAGCAGTTCTTC
NA	TRBV19	NA	TRBJ2-3	CASSNDIRGLDTQYF	TGTGCCAGTAGTAACGATATCAGAGGGCTGGATACGCAGTATTTT
once	TRBV7-2	NA	TRBJ1-5	CASSFKWSGGGQPQHF	TGTGCCAGCAGCTTCAAGTGGAGCGGAGGAGGTCAGCCCCAGCATTTT
NA	TRBV18	NA	TRBJ1-3	CASSPLTQQTPGNTIYF	TGTGCCAGCTCACCCCTGACTCAACAAACGCCAGGAAACACCATATATTTT
NA	TRBV27	TRBD1	TRBJ1-2	CASSPGQGYGYTF	TGTGCCAGCAGTCCCGGACAGGGCTATGGCTACACCTTC
NA	TRBV28	NA	TRBJ1-3	CASSLFKRSSSGNTIYF	TGTGCCAGCAGTTTATTTAAACGGTCTAGCTCTGGAAACACCATATATTTT
NA	TRBV5-6	TRBD1	TRBJ2-7	CASFPGRDRGSYEQYF	TGTGCCAGCTTCCCAGGGCGGGACAGGGGGTCCTACGAGCAGTACTTC
NA	TRBV18	NA	TRBJ1-1	CASSPPGGAEAFF	TGTGCCAGCTCACCACCTGGGGGCGCTGAAGCTTTCTTT
NA	TRBV20-1	NA	TRBJ2-7	CSAGGVYEQYF	TGCAGTGCCGGAGGGGTATACGAGCAGTACTTC
NA	TRBV25-1	NA	TRBJ2-5	CASSGQDETQYF	TGTGCCAGCAGTGGACAGGACGAGACCCAGTACTTC
NA	TRBV2	NA	TRBJ1-5	CASMGFSNQPQHF	TGTGCCAGCATGGGCTTTAGCAATCAGCCCCAGCATTTT
NA	TRBV28	NA	TRBJ2-3	CASKGFLAGSTDTQYF	TGTGCCAGCAAGGGATTCCTGGCAGGGAGCACAGATACGCAGTATTTT
NA	TRBV18	TRBD1	TRBJ2-3	CASSSWDRGFTDTQYF	TGTGCCAGCTCAAGTTGGGACAGGGGCTTTACAGATACGCAGTATTTT
NA	TRBV7-3	NA	TRBJ2-5	CASSLTGGETQYF	TGTGCCAGCAGCTTAACCGGGGGAGAGACCCAGTACTTC
NA	TRBV9	TRBD2	TRBJ2-5	CASSVGPLAGQETQYF	TGTGCCAGCAGCGTAGGCCCCCTAGCGGGCCAAGAGACCCAGTACTTC
NA	TRBV29-1	NA	TRBJ2-3	CSVRGQSTDTQYF	TGCAGCGTGCGAGGACAGAGCACAGATACGCAGTATTTT
NA	TRBV4-1	NA	TRBJ1-3	CASSQEGAVGNTIYF	TGCGCCAGCAGCCAAGAGGGGGCAGTAGGAAACACCATATATTTT
once	TRBV28	TRBD2	TRBJ2-7	CASTPGGGTATYEQYF	TGTGCCAGCACCCCCGGGGGAGGGACCGCCACCTACGAGCAGTACTTC
NA	TRBV11-2	TRBD1	TRBJ1-2	CASRKTGGAGYGYTF	TGTGCCAGCAGGAAAACAGGGGGCGCAGGATATGGCTACACCTTC
once	TRBV9	NA	TRBJ1-1	CASSAGLANTEAFF	TGTGCCAGCAGCGCGGGTCTTGCGAACACTGAAGCTTTCTTT
NA	TRBV30	NA	TRBJ2-5	CAWDRAGFQETQYF	TGTGCCTGGGATCGTGCAGGATTCCAAGAGACCCAGTACTTC
few	TRBV19	TRBD1	TRBJ1-4	CASSAGQATNEKLFF	TGTGCCAGTAGTGCCGGACAGGCAACTAATGAAAAACTGTTTTTT
NA	TRBV6-5	TRBD2	TRBJ2-4	CASSGSGAAKNIQYF	TGTGCCAGCAGCGGTAGCGGGGCGGCCAAAAACATTCAGTACTTC